Listed below are T cell receptor beta chains from one sample, sequenced in a study of blood T cell repertoires in COVID-19. The protocol was immunoSEQ multiplex PCR, while the TCRdb copy is restricted to in-frame clones and leaves out a portion. The sample has about 70,000 clones, 70% to 90% seen once. The sample taken for sequencing was peripheral blood. The origin of the receptors is a human donor in a cohort sampled during active COVID-19. CDR3s include the opening cysteine and the closing phenylalanine or tryptophan. A D gene is named only where the DNA matches it firmly. The listing skips clone size in some rows; elsewhere it reads once, few, many or a size class.

cdr3_nt cdr3_aa v_call clone_size d_call j_call
TGCGCCAGCACCCAGAGTGCAGGGGCCTACGAGCAGTACTTC CASTQSAGAYEQYF TRBV5-1 few - TRBJ2-7
TGTGCCAGCAGTTTGGGGACAGCTTACGAGCAGTACTTC CASSLGTAYEQYF TRBV28 - TRBD1 TRBJ2-7
TGTGCCAGCAGTTCTCCCGACACGACTGGAAACACCATATATTTT CASSSPDTTGNTIYF TRBV7-9 - - TRBJ1-3
TGTGCCAGCAGCTTGGGACAGTCGAATGGCTACACCTTC CASSLGQSNGYTF TRBV28 - TRBD1 TRBJ1-2
TGTGCCAGCAGTCCCTCGACAGGGGGTTGGATTCAGTACTTC CASSPSTGGWIQYF TRBV27 - TRBD1 TRBJ2-4
TGTGCCAGCTCACCTAGGGACAGGGGAGATGGGCACACTGAAGCTTTCTTT CASSPRDRGDGHTEAFF TRBV18 - TRBD1 TRBJ1-1
TGCGCCAGCGGTCTAGGGCTAGCGGGACAGTACCAAGAGACCCAGTACTTC CASGLGLAGQYQETQYF TRBV5-1 - TRBD2 TRBJ2-5
TGTGCCAGCAGCTTAGGGGGAGTAGTGCAGTATTTT CASSLGGVVQYF TRBV11-2 - - TRBJ2-3
TGTGCCAGCAGCTTCCGGACAGGGGACTACGAGCAGTACTTC CASSFRTGDYEQYF TRBV11-2 - TRBD1 TRBJ2-7
TGCAGTGAGGGACAGTATCCTGAAGCTTTCTTT CSEGQYPEAFF TRBV20-1 - TRBD1 TRBJ1-1
TGTGCCAGCAGCTTTGGGACAGCCGCTTATGGCTACACCTTC CASSFGTAAYGYTF TRBV7-8 - TRBD1 TRBJ1-2
TGTGCCAGCAGTTACTGGGCAGGGACTGAAGCTTTCTTT CASSYWAGTEAFF TRBV6-2/TRBV6-3 once - TRBJ1-1
TGTGCCAGCAGCTTGGGACTCCAAGAGACCCAGTACTTC CASSLGLQETQYF TRBV5-4 few - TRBJ2-5
TGCGCCAGCAGCTTGGAAGGTAGCGTCCTTGAAGCTTTCTTT CASSLEGSVLEAFF TRBV5-1 - - TRBJ1-1
TGTGCCTGGAGGAGGGGGACAGGGGGGTACGAGCAGTACTTC CAWRRGTGGYEQYF TRBV30 - TRBD1 TRBJ2-7
TGTGCCAGCAGCTCCGCAGGGGGGAATCAGCCCCAGCATTTT CASSSAGGNQPQHF TRBV7-2 - TRBD1 TRBJ1-5
TGTGCCAGCAGCTTAGGGGCAGGGAGCACAGATACGCAGTATTTT CASSLGAGSTDTQYF TRBV13 - - TRBJ2-3
TGTGCCAGCAGCTTGACCCAAACTTCGGGCAATGAGCAGTTCTTC CASSLTQTSGNEQFF TRBV5-4 - - TRBJ2-1
TGTGCGGGACAGGGGAGCTCCTACAATGAGCAGTTCTTC CAGQGSSYNEQFF TRBV28 - TRBD1 TRBJ2-1
TGTGCCTGGAGTTCTAAAGGACTAGCGGGTGTTGAGCAGTTCTTC CAWSSKGLAGVEQFF TRBV30 - TRBD2 TRBJ2-1
TGTGCCAGTGCCCCGGGGATCTCCTACGAGCAGTACTTC CASAPGISYEQYF TRBV19 - - TRBJ2-7
TGTGCCAGTAGAGTCGAAGGGCAGGGGATAAGGAACAATCAGCCCCAGCATTTT CASRVEGQGIRNNQPQHF TRBV19 - - TRBJ1-5
TGCGCCAGCACCCATGCGGGGGCCTCGAGCACAGATACGCAGTATTTT CASTHAGASSTDTQYF TRBV10-2 - - TRBJ2-3
TGTGCCAGCAGCCCGATTACATCAGGGGTGGGTCCGGATTCACCCCTCCACTTT CASSPITSGVGPDSPLHF TRBV7-6 few - TRBJ1-6
TGTGCCAGCTCACCGGTTTCGGGGAAGTTGGACGAGCAGTACTTC CASSPVSGKLDEQYF TRBV18 - - TRBJ2-7
TGTGCCAGCAACCCCGGGGGCGGGAGAGCCTATGGCTACACCTTC CASNPGGGRAYGYTF TRBV19 - - TRBJ1-2
TGTGCCAGCAGTATAGGGGGGACCCAGTACTTC CASSIGGTQYF TRBV6-5 - - TRBJ2-5
TGTGCCAGCAGTGAAGCCGTGGAGACCCAGTACTTC CASSEAVETQYF TRBV2 - - TRBJ2-5
TGTGCCTGGACCGACAGAATGGCCCTACCCATGAACACTGAAGCTTTCTTT CAWTDRMALPMNTEAFF TRBV30 few - TRBJ1-1